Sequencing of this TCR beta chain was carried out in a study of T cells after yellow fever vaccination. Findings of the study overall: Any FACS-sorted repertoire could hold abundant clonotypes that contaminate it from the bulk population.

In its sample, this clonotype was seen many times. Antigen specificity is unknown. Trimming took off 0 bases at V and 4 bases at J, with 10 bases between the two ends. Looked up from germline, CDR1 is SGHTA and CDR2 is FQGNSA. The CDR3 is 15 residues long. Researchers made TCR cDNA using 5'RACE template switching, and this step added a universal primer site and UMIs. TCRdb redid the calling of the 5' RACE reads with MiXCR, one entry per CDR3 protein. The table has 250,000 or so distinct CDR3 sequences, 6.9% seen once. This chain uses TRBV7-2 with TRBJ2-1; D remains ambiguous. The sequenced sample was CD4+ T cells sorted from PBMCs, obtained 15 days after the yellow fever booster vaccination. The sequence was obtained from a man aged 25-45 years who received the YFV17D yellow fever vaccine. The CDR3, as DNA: TGTGCCAGCAGCTTAGCGGGTGGGGATTACAATGAGCAGTTCTTC. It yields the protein CASSLAGGDYNEQFF.